This TCR beta chain was found in a study of blood T cell repertoires in COVID-19. Study details: The samples span acute and convalescent COVID-19 from the United States, Italy and Spain. T cells, B-cell-depleted T cells, or PBMCs provided the cDNA or gDNA that served as material.

Per the original methods: The authors estimated nucleated cell counts from reference gene primer amplification. Assay used: immunoSEQ multiplex PCR; TCRdb lists only in-frame clones, some missing. V, J and clone size are taken as reported in that table, and D and trimming were inferred from the DNA itself. Among 35,000 to 40,000 clones, around 90% were seen once, and the ten largest hold 9.5% to 13%. The ends lost 4 bases at V and 5 bases at J; junction bases unmatched: 6. The germline V gene encodes CDR1 SEHNR and CDR2 FQNEAQ (reference sequence). This CDR3 has 14 residues. The clonotype originates from a man in his 70s with acute or convalescent COVID-19. The chain is built from TRBV7-9 and TRBJ2-7; TRBD1 agrees at 9 bases. Material for sequencing was peripheral blood. CDR3: CASSSTGGGHEQYF. CDR3 nucleotide sequence: TGTGCCAGCAGCTCCACAGGGGGCGGCCACGAGCAGTACTTC.